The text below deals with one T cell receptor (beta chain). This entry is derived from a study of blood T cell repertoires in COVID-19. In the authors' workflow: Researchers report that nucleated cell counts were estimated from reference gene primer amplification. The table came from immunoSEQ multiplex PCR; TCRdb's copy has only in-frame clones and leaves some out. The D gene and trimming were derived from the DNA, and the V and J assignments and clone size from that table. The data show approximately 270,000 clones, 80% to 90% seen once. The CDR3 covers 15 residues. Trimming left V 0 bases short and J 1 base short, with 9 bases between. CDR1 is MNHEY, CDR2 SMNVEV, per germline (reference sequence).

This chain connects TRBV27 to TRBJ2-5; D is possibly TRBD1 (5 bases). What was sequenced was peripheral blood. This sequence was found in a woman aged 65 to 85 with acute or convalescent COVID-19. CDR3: CASSLSLQGQETQYF. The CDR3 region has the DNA TGTGCCAGCAGTTTATCTCTCCAGGGCCAAGAGACCCAGTACTTC.